The sequence of this TCR beta chain was determined in a study of T cell responses to AZD1222 COVID-19 vaccine. J was trimmed by 4 bases and V by 4 bases; bases with no gene match: 6. The V gene's germline CDR1 is SGHVS and CDR2 FQNEAQ. This CDR3 contains 15 residues. TCRdb's copy holds only in-frame clones and misses some; the assay was immunoSEQ multiplex PCR. The sample consists of 150,000 or so clones, 85% to 90% of them appearing once. This sample comprised peripheral blood, obtained on day 0 of AZD1222 vaccination. The genes are TRBV7-8 and TRBJ1-3, with 8 positions matching TRBD1. The clonotype was recovered from an adult in good health. The DNA for the CDR3 is TGTGCCAGCAGCTCTTATCAGGGGGCGGGAAACACCATATATTTT. It yields the protein CASSSYQGAGNTIYF.